A single sample gave rise to the 30 T cell receptor beta chains below, sequenced in a study of lymphopenia after photon versus proton radiotherapy. Measured with immunoSEQ multiplex PCR; TCRdb has only the in-frame clones, and not every one. Counted here are tens of thousands of clones, around 83% occurring once; the ten biggest clones make up approximately 31%. The source was peripheral blood, collected from a patient treated with photon-based radiotherapy. These receptors were collected from a man aged 50 to 60 with gastric cancer.

This chain links TRBV5-6 with TRBJ2-7; D may be TRBD1 or TRBD2 (6 bases each). Trimming took 1 base from V and 0 from J, leaving 11 bases between them. The CDR3 length is 15 residues. From germline, CDR1 is SGHDT and CDR2 YYEEEE. The CDR3 DNA follows: TGTGCCAGCAGCTTGCGGGGGCTGAGCTCCTACGAGCAGTACTTC. Encoded protein: CASSLRGLSSYEQYF. Combining the CDR3 with reference TRBV5-6 and TRBJ2-7 gives the whole variable domain DAGVTQSPTHLIKTRGQQVTLRCSPKSGHDTVSWYQQALGQGPQFIFQYYEEEERQRGNFPDRFSGHQFPNYSSELNVNALLLGDSALYLCASSLRGLSSYEQYFGPGTRLTVT.

This clone was counted a single time. This chain links TRBV7-9 with TRBJ1-5; a possible D gene is TRBD1 (5 bases). Germline CDR1 reads SEHNR; CDR2 reads FQNEAQ (reference sequence). V dropped 1 base and J dropped 13 bases, with 14 bases sitting between them. The CDR3 length is 13 residues. DNA for the CDR3: TGTGCCAGCAGCTTAGGAAGCGGGGGAGATCAGCATTTT. It specifies CASSLGSGGDQHF.

This chain connects TRBV30 to TRBJ2-1; D is unresolved. The CDR3 loop spans 13 amino acids. CDR1 GTSNPN and CDR2 SVGIG come from the germline V gene (reference sequence). The V end lost 3 bases, the J end lost 8 bases, and 14 bases lay between the germline ends. CDR3: CAWSLDLEDEQFF. In DNA form, the CDR3 reads TGTGCCTGGAGCCTCGACCTTGAGGATGAGCAGTTCTTC.

The chain recombines TRBV14 with TRBJ2-2, with 11 bases aligning to TRBD2. V shed 3 bases, J shed 1 base, and the junction held 4 bases outside the gene matches. The germline V gene has CDR1 SGHDN and CDR2 FVKESK. CDR3 length: 17 residues. The CDR3 loop reads CASSQPGLAENTGELFF. CDR3 bases: TGTGCCAGCAGCCAGCCGGGACTAGCGGAGAACACCGGGGAGCTGTTTTTT.

This clone showed up just once. This chain uses TRBV7-2 with TRBJ1-2, with D possibly TRBD1 on 5 matching bases. Trimming took 7 bases from V and 8 from J, leaving 20 bases between them. Germline CDR1 and CDR2: SGHTA and FQGNSA. The CDR3 is made up of 14 amino acids. The CDR3 nucleotides read TGTGCCAGCAACCCTGGGGGGAGGGATTGGGGCTACACCTTC. It translates to CASNPGGRDWGYTF.

This clone was detected only once. The chain carries TRBV4-3 and TRBJ2-2; 7 positions match TRBD2. The CDR3 is made up of 15 amino acids. V shed 0 bases, J shed 6 bases, and the junction held 4 bases outside the gene matches. Germline CDR1 and CDR2: LGHNA and YSLEER. The CDR3 DNA reads TGCGCCAGCAGCCAAGATAATCGGGGGGCCGGGGAGCTGTTTTTT. Translation gives CASSQDNRGAGELFF.

The gene calls are TRBV5-1 and TRBJ2-3; D possibly corresponds to TRBD2 (6 bases). The length of the CDR3 is 18 residues. V was trimmed by 2 bases and J by 0 bases, leaving 19 bases between them. Germline V CDR1 and CDR2: SGHRS, YFSETQ. CDR3 sequence (DNA): TGCGCCAGCAGCTTTGGGTATAAAACGGGAGCAAGCACAGATACGCAGTATTTT. It yields the protein CASSFGYKTGASTDTQYF.

The chain links TRBV30 to TRBJ1-1; 7 bases align to TRBD1. Trimming at V came to 2 bases and at J to 4 bases, leaving 7 bases not matched to a gene. In germline, CDR1 is GTSNPN, CDR2 SVGIG (reference sequence). The CDR3 covers 14 residues. The CDR3 protein is CAWSLNRGGTEAFF. For the CDR3, the DNA is TGTGCCTGGAGTCTAAACAGGGGAGGCACTGAAGCTTTCTTT.

This chain uses TRBV5-6 with TRBJ1-5; TRBD1 aligns across 8 bases. The CDR3 is made up of 14 amino acids. V gave up 5 bases and J gave up 0 bases; unmatched junction bases: 1. Germline V gene lookup returns CDR1 SGHDT and CDR2 YYEEEE. CDR3 sequence reads: CASSTGGSNQPQHF. CDR3 in DNA: TGTGCCAGCAGTACAGGGGGTAGCAATCAGCCCCAGCATTTT.

CDR3 coding DNA: TGCGCCAGCAGCCAAGATATTGGACAGACTAATCAGCCCCAGCATTTT. It encodes CASSQDIGQTNQPQHF. The chain links TRBV4-1 to TRBJ1-5; tentative D call: TRBD1 (6 bases). Germline CDR1 is MGHRA and CDR2 is YSYEKL. The CDR3 totals 16 residues. Trimming pared 0 bases from V and 4 bases from J, leaving 13 bases between.

V gene TRBV9 combines with J gene TRBJ1-4; D not certain. V shed 2 bases and J shed 4 bases, with 9 bases lying between them. Looked up from germline, CDR1 is SGDLS and CDR2 is YYNGEE. The CDR3 length is 14 residues. CDR3 bases: TGTGCCAGCAGCGTTGGAACAAGTAATGAAAAACTGTTTTTT. Translation: CASSVGTSNEKLFF.

This chain connects TRBV11-1 to TRBJ1-5, with D unclear. Germline V lookup: CDR1 SGHAT, CDR2 FQDESV (reference sequence). Trimming took off 4 bases at V and 1 base at J, with 11 bases between the two ends. The CDR3 totals 15 residues. Here the CDR3 reads CASSSNGESNQPQHF. The CDR3 DNA reads as TGTGCCAGCAGCTCCAACGGGGAAAGCAATCAGCCCCAGCATTTT.

The V and J genes are TRBV29-1 and TRBJ2-3; 8 nucleotides line up with TRBD2. Per the germline V gene, CDR1 is SQVTM and CDR2 is ANQGSEA. J gave up 6 bases and V 5 bases, and 16 bases lay outside the gene matches. There are 16 residues in the CDR3. This CDR3 is CSVPPPSGGPPDTQYF. The DNA of the CDR3 is TGCAGCGTTCCCCCCCCGAGCGGGGGACCGCCGGATACGCAGTATTTT.

The chain combines TRBV16 with TRBJ2-7, with D unresolved. This CDR3 has 15 residues. Trimming took 6 bases from V and 0 from J, leaving 15 bases between them. Per the germline V gene, CDR1 is KGHSY and CDR2 is FQNENV. The CDR3: CASSPNRMVSYEQYF. The CDR3 nucleotides read TGTGCCAGCAGTCCCAATCGTATGGTCTCCTACGAGCAGTACTTC.

The V and J genes are TRBV18 and TRBJ2-3, with 7 nucleotides matching TRBD1. The germline gives CDR1 KGHSH, CDR2 LQKENI. The CDR3 covers 15 residues. V shed 4 bases and J 3 bases; nucleotides not matched to a gene: 7. CDR3 sequence reads: CASSRQTGRTDTQYF. The CDR3, as DNA: TGTGCCAGCTCACGACAGACAGGGAGAACAGATACGCAGTATTTT.

This sequence joins TRBV27 and TRBJ1-1; TRBD1 aligns across 7 bases. From germline, CDR1 is MNHEY and CDR2 SMNVEV (reference sequence). This CDR3 region has 17 residues. With V trimmed by 5 bases and J by 0 bases, 12 bases remained unmatched. CDR3 in DNA: TGTGCCAGCAGTCCATACACAGGGGTAGGGATGAACACTGAAGCTTTCTTT. Its protein is CASSPYTGVGMNTEAFF.

The V gene is TRBV19, the J gene TRBJ2-4, with D possibly TRBD1 on 6 matching bases. Germline CDR1 is LNHDA and CDR2 is SQIVND (reference sequence). Trimming stripped 5 bases from V and 0 bases from J, with 14 bases between. The CDR3 spans 16 residues. The CDR3 here is CASSATGLGAKNIQYF. CDR3 in DNA: TGTGCCAGTAGTGCCACAGGGTTAGGAGCCAAAAACATTCAGTACTTC.

This clone was observed a single time. V and J are TRBV19 and TRBJ1-4, with 9 bases matching TRBD1. This CDR3 comprises 14 residues. The germline V gene has CDR1 LNHDA and CDR2 SQIVND (reference sequence). V shed 8 bases and J 4 bases; nucleotides not matched to a gene: 5. The CDR3: CASSRDRDNEKLFF. CDR3 bases: TGTGCCAGTTCCCGGGACAGGGATAATGAAAAACTGTTTTTT.

CDR3 amino acids: CASSLSIGYEQYF. In DNA, the CDR3 is TGTGCCAGCAGCTTATCTATTGGGTACGAGCAGTACTTC. J is TRBJ2-7 and V is TRBV7-2, with D unclear. The CDR3 spans 13 residues. CDR1 and CDR2 from the germline V gene are SGHTA and FQGNSA. V lost 2 bases and J 4 bases, leaving 9 bases between the germline ends.

CDR3 in amino acids: CAWSVLDTQYF. In nucleotides, the CDR3 is TGTGCCTGGAGTGTATTGGATACGCAGTATTTT. The V and J genes are TRBV30 and TRBJ2-3; no clear D. The V gene's germline CDR1 is GTSNPN and CDR2 SVGIG (reference sequence). This CDR3 is 11 amino acids long. The germline V and J ends were trimmed by 0 bases and 6 bases, with 4 bases remaining between them.

CDR3 bases: TGTGCCAGCAGCTTAGATCGGCCCCCGGAGTTAGCTTTCTTT. This translates into CASSLDRPPELAFF. The chain combines TRBV11-2 with TRBJ1-1; D uncertain. This CDR3 has 14 residues. Germline CDR1 SGHAT, CDR2 FQNNGV. V lost 0 bases and J 10 bases, leaving 15 bases between the germline ends.

The rearrangement links TRBV4-3 to TRBJ2-7; 9 bases match TRBD2. Germline assignment: CDR1 LGHNA and CDR2 YSLEER. Unmatched junction bases numbered 8, after V lost 1 base and J lost 7 bases. The CDR3 has 15 residues. CDR3 nucleotide sequence: TGCGCCAGCAGCCAAGGTGCGGGAGGGCGTCGTGAGCAGTACTTC. Translating it yields CASSQGAGGRREQYF.

This clone was seen only once. V is TRBV19 and J is TRBJ1-5, with D possibly TRBD1 on 5 matching bases. The germline V gene encodes CDR1 LNHDA and CDR2 SQIVND (reference sequence). V gave up 5 bases and J gave up 11 bases, with 19 bases separating them. The CDR3 spans 14 residues. This chain's CDR3 is CASSEGTAVVAQHF. Written as DNA, the CDR3 is TGTGCCAGTAGTGAAGGGACGGCCGTCGTGGCCCAGCATTTT.

This chain uses TRBV13 with TRBJ2-3; TRBD1 aligns across 10 bases. This CDR3 comprises 17 residues. V dropped 5 bases and J dropped 2; count of bases not matched to a gene: 10. Germline V gene sequence: CDR1 PRHDT, CDR2 FYEKMQ (reference sequence). In nucleotides, the CDR3 is TGTGCCAGCAGCCCGTACGGGGACAGGGGAATCACAGATACGCAGTATTTT. Translated, it gives CASSPYGDRGITDTQYF.

The CDR3 nucleotides are TGTGCCAGCAGCAAAGGGACTAGCGGGAGGGGACCGTACAATGAGCAGTTCTTC. It encodes CASSKGTSGRGPYNEQFF. The gene calls are TRBV21-1 and TRBJ2-1; the table names TRBD2, a call not compared with the DNA. TRBV21-1 is classified as a pseudogene. The CDR3 sequence is 18 residues long.

V and J are TRBV15 and TRBJ2-3, with a weak D call TRBD2 (5 bases). The CDR3 is made up of 13 amino acids. Germline loops: CDR1 LNHNV, CDR2 YYDKDF (reference sequence). V was clipped by 0 bases and J by 10 bases, with 11 bases between them. In DNA form, the CDR3 reads TGTGCCACCAGCAGAGATGGGAAGGAGGCGCAGTATTTT. This translates into CATSRDGKEAQYF.

The gene calls are TRBV4-3 and TRBJ2-2; 8 bases are shared with TRBD2. Germline lookup yields CDR1 LGHNA and CDR2 YSLEER. This CDR3 region has 17 residues. Germline trimming cut 5 bases from V and 4 bases from J; bases unmatched to any gene: 12. The CDR3 is CASSSTGSGRGTGELFF. In DNA form, the CDR3 reads TGCGCCAGCAGCTCAACGGGAAGCGGGAGAGGCACCGGGGAGCTGTTTTTT.

This clone is a singleton in its sample. This chain uses TRBV20-1 with TRBJ2-3, with no clear D. V lost 2 bases, J lost 7 bases, and 7 bases lay in between. The CDR3 length is 11 residues. Germline loops: CDR1 DFQATT, CDR2 SNEGSKA (reference sequence). CDR3 loop: CSARSQNTQYF. As DNA, the CDR3 is TGCAGTGCTAGATCCCAGAATACGCAGTATTTT.

This chain links TRBV7-6 with TRBJ2-5; D possibly corresponds to TRBD1 (5 bases). CDR3 length equals 17 residues. V was pared by 1 base and J by 3 bases, with 18 bases between. Looked up from germline, CDR1 is SGHVS and CDR2 is FNYEAQ. The CDR3 protein is CASSLGGFQGREETQYF. CDR3 sequence (DNA): TGTGCCAGCAGCTTAGGAGGCTTTCAGGGAAGGGAAGAGACCCAGTACTTC.

The chain is built from TRBV28 and TRBJ2-5; 12 bases match TRBD2. The V gene end was trimmed by 5 bases and the J gene end by 5 bases; junction bases not matched to a gene: 6. The CDR3 is 15 residues long. CDR1 is MDHEN, CDR2 SYDVKM, per germline. CDR3 protein: CASSPPTSGSETQYF. CDR3 DNA: TGTGCCAGCAGTCCTCCGACTAGCGGGAGTGAGACCCAGTACTTC.